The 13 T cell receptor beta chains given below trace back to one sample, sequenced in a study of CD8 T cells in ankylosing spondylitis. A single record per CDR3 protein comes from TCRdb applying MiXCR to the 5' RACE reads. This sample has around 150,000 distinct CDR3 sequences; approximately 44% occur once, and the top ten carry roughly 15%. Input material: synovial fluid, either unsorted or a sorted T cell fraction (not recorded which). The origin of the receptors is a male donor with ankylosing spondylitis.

The CDR3 loop reads CASSEPGQGAYEQYF. The CDR3 nucleotides are TGTGCCAGCAGCGAACCGGGACAGGGGGCTTACGAGCAGTACTTC. This chain uses TRBV7-9 with TRBJ2-7, with 12 bases fitting TRBD1. Germline CDR1 reads SEHNR; CDR2 reads FQNEAQ (reference sequence). With V trimmed by 5 bases and J by 4 bases, 6 bases remained unmatched. This CDR3 is 15 amino acids long.

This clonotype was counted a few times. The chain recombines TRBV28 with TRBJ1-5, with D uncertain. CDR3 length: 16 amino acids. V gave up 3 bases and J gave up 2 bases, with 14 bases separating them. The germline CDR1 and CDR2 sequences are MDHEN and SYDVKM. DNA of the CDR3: TGTGCCAGCAGTTTTTCTTCTTGGCAAGGCAATCAGCCCCAGCATTTT. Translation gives CASSFSSWQGNQPQHF.

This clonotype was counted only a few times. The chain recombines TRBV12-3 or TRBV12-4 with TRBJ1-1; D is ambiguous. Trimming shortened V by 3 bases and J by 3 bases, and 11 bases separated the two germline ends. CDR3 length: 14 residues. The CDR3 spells CASSLPGRYTEAFF. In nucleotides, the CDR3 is TGTGCCAGCAGTTTGCCCGGGCGATACACTGAAGCTTTCTTT.

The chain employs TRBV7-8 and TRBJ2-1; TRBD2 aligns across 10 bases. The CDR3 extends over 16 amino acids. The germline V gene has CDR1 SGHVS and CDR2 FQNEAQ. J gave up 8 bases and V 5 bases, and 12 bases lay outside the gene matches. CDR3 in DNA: TGTGCCAGCAGCCCGCAAGCGGGGGGGCCGTTGGATGAGCAGTTCTTC. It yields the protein CASSPQAGGPLDEQFF.

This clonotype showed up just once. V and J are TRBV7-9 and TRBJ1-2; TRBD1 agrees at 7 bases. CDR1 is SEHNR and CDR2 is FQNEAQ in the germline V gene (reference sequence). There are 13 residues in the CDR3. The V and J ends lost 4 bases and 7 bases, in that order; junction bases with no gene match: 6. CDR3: CASSSGGGRGYTF. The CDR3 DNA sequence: TGTGCCAGCAGCTCAGGGGGGGGACGTGGCTACACCTTC. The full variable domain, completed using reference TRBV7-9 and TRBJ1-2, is DTGVSQNPRHKITKRGQNVTFRCDPISEHNRLYWYRQTLGQGPEFLTYFQNEAQLEKSRLLSDRFSAERPKGSFSTLEIQRTEQGDSAMYLCASSSGGGRGYTFGSGTRLTVV.

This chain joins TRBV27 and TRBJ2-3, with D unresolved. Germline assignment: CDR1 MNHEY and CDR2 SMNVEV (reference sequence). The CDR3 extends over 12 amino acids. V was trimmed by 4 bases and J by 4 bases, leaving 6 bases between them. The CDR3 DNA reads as TGTGCCAGCAGTTCCCATCCAGATACGCAGTATTTT. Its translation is CASSSHPDTQYF.

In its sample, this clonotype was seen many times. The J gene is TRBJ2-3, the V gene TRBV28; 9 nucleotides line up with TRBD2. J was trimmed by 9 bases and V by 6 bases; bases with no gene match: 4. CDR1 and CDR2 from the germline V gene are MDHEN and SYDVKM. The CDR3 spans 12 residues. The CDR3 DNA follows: TGTGCCAGCAGGAGACTAGCGGCCACGCAGTATTTT. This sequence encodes CASRRLAATQYF.

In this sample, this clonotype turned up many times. The CDR3 sequence: CASSPEGLGYDTQYF. In nucleotides, the CDR3 is TGTGCCAGCAGCCCGGAGGGGCTGGGGTACGATACGCAGTATTTT. V usage is TRBV6-1 and J usage is TRBJ2-3; D might be TRBD2 (6 bases). Trimming cost V 6 bases and J 6 bases, with 19 bases left between them. From germline, CDR1 is MNHNS and CDR2 SASEGT. The CDR3 extends over 15 amino acids.

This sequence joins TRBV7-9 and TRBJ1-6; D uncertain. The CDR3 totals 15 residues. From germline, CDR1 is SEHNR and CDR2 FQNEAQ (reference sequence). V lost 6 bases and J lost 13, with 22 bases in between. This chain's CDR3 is CASSLVDPTLGPLHF. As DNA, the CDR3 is TGTGCCAGCAGTTTGGTGGACCCGACCTTAGGTCCCCTCCACTTT.

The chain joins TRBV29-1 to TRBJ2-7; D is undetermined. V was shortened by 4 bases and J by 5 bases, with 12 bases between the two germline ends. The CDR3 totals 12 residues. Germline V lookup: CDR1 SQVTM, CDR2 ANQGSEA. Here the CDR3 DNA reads TGCAGCGTTGGCCCTTCTTACCACGAGCAGTACTTC. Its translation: CSVGPSYHEQYF.

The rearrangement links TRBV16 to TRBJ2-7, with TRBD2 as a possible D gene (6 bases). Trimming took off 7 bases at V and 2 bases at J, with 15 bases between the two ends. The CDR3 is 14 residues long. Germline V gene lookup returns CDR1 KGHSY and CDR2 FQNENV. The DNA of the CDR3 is TGTGCCAGCAACCCGGAGGGGCTGGCCTACGAGCAGTACTTC. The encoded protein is CASNPEGLAYEQYF.

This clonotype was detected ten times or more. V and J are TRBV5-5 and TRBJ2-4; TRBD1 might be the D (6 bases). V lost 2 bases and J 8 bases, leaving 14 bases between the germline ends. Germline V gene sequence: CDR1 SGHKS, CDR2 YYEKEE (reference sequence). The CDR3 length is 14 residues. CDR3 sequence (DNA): TGTGCCAGCAGCTTACTGTCAGGGGAAGACATTCAGTACTTC. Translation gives CASSLLSGEDIQYF.

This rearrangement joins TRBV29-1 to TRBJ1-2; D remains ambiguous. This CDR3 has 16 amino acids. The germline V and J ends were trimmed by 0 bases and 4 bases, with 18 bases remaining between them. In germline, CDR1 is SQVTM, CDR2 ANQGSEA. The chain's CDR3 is CSVEDGKIGVGYGYTF. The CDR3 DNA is TGCAGCGTTGAAGACGGTAAAATCGGGGTAGGCTATGGCTACACCTTC.